This T cell receptor (beta chain) is from a study of cytomegalovirus exposure and HLA in healthy donors. About the study: From some 180 million T cells, an earlier analysis saw 90 million to 130 million unique TCR beta sequences.

PCR used 60 Vbeta primers and 13 Jbeta primers. TCRdb's copy holds only in-frame clones and misses some; the assay was immunoSEQ multiplex PCR. The table shows about 150,000 clones, with 73% occurring only once. The V gene's germline CDR1 is ENHRY and CDR2 SYGVKD. The CDR3 loop spans 12 amino acids. Trimming removed 7 bases from V and 5 bases from J, with 11 bases in between. General observations from the study: Cytomegalovirus-associated status was assigned to approximately 160 TCR beta chains. A later analysis showed TCR association rates differing by HLA locus, peaking at DRB1 and lowest at HLA-C. A cluster of highly shared sequence variants was likely a sequencing artifact.

Concerning this clone itself: The antigen is unknown.

This clonotype was obtained from a woman aged 18-29 years in good health and CMV-seronegative. The V call is TRBV10-3, the J call TRBJ1-1; maybe TRBD1 (5 bases). The sequenced material came from PBMCs. This chain's CDR3 is CAINQGGTEAFF. The DNA of the CDR3 is TGTGCCATCAATCAGGGAGGGACTGAAGCTTTCTTT.